A single sample is the source of the 9 T cell receptor beta chains below, sequenced in a study of T cell responses to AZD1222 COVID-19 vaccine. TCRdb's copy holds only in-frame clones and misses some; the assay was immunoSEQ multiplex PCR. In the table there are about 200,000 clones, around 94% of which are singletons. The input for sequencing was peripheral blood, taken on day 0 of AZD1222 vaccination. Every receptor here comes from an adult in good health.

The V gene is TRBV5-4, the J gene TRBJ2-3, with TRBD1 as a possible D gene (6 bases). Germline V gene lookup returns CDR1 SGHNT and CDR2 YYREEE (reference sequence). CDR3 size: 14 residues. Trimming removed 2 bases from V and 6 bases from J, with 13 bases in between. The CDR3 region has the DNA TGTGCCAGCAGCTTAGGGGGTGGAACGGATACGCAGTATTTT. This codes for CASSLGGGTDTQYF.

The chain combines TRBV15 with TRBJ1-2; no reliable D call. The V end was cut by 1 base, the J end by 0 bases, with 9 bases between. CDR3 length equals 15 residues. CDR1 is LNHNV, CDR2 YYDKDF, per germline (reference sequence). The CDR3, as DNA: TGTGCCACCAGCAGAGTTGCGAACGCTAACTATGGCTACACCTTC. Translation gives CATSRVANANYGYTF.

This clone was recorded only once. The V gene is TRBV6-6, the J gene TRBJ1-3; unclear D gene. Trimming cost V 2 bases and J 0 bases, with 11 bases left between them. The CDR3 has 16 amino acids. Germline CDR1 reads MNHNY; CDR2 reads SVGAGI (reference sequence). The CDR3: CASSYPSGHSGNTIYF. As DNA, the CDR3 is TGTGCCAGCAGTTACCCCTCGGGCCACTCTGGAAACACCATATATTTT.

This sequence joins TRBV6-2 or TRBV6-3 and TRBJ1-1; D uncertain. The CDR3 consists of 14 residues. Per the germline V gene, CDR1 is MNHEY and CDR2 is SVGEGT. Deletions cut 2 bases from V and 6 bases from J, with 13 bases between. This chain's CDR3 is CASSYTSRPPEAFF. CDR3 sequence (DNA): TGTGCCAGCAGTTACACATCTCGTCCCCCTGAAGCTTTCTTT.

The J gene is TRBJ2-7, the V gene TRBV5-1, with a tentative D call TRBD1 (5 bases). Trimming stripped 3 bases from V and 6 bases from J, with 10 bases between. This CDR3 is built from 12 residues. Per the germline V gene, CDR1 is SGHRS and CDR2 is YFSETQ. In DNA, the CDR3 is TGCGCCAGCAGCTGGACAACAGGCGAGCAGTACTTC. Protein sequence: CASSWTTGEQYF. Together with reference TRBV5-1 and TRBJ2-7, the CDR3 gives the full variable domain: KAGVTQTPRYLIKTRGQQVTLSCSPISGHRSVSWYQQTPGQGLQFLFEYFSETQRNKGNFPGRFSGRQFSNSRSEMNVSTLELGDSALYLCASSWTTGEQYFGPGTRLTVT.

The rearrangement joins TRBV11-2 to TRBJ2-3, with TRBD1 matching 7 bases. V was clipped by 5 bases and J by 0 bases; unmatched bases: 11. Germline CDR1 SGHAT, CDR2 FQNNGV. CDR3 length: 17 residues. CDR3 sequence: CASSRIDWTGSTDTQYF. The CDR3 DNA reads TGTGCCAGCAGCCGAATCGACTGGACAGGAAGCACAGATACGCAGTATTTT.

Regarding this clone: One end of the junction fails to match germline, which may point to a read error. This chain connects TRBV14 to TRBJ2-1; 12 bases fit TRBD2. CDR3 length equals 16 residues. Germline CDR1 reads SGHDN; CDR2 reads FVKESK. CDR3 coding DNA: TGTGCCAGCAGCCAACGACTAGCGGGGGCCTACAGTGAGCAGTTCTTC. Amino acids: CASSQRLAGAYSEQFF.

The J gene is TRBJ2-2, the V gene TRBV24-1; 7 bases are a match to TRBD1. The CDR3 loop spans 14 amino acids. V lost 3 bases to trimming and J lost 4 bases; unmatched junction nucleotides: 1. Germline assignment: CDR1 KGHDR and CDR2 SFDVKD. DNA for the CDR3: TGTGCCACCAGTGATAGACAGGGCACCGGGGAGCTGTTTTTT. It translates to CATSDRQGTGELFF.

V usage is TRBV27 and J usage is TRBJ1-5; D remains unclear. Germline V gives CDR1 MNHEY, CDR2 SMNVEV (reference sequence). V dropped 3 bases and J dropped 3 bases, with 6 bases sitting between them. The CDR3 is made up of 13 amino acids. The DNA of the CDR3 is TGTGCCAGCAGTTTGATGGACAATCAGCCCCAGCATTTT. Protein sequence: CASSLMDNQPQHF.